A single TCR beta chain is shown here with its context. As yet, its antigen is unknown. These data come from a study of T cell responses to AZD1222 COVID-19 vaccine. Across the study: Second-dose groups at about 4 or about 12 weeks were pooled.

Study-wide results and limits: At study baseline, merely several AZD1222 recipients were seropositive.

Data came from immunoSEQ multiplex PCR; TCRdb stores just in-frame clones and leaves some out. There are 250,000 or so clones in the sample; approximately 95% occur only once, and less than 0.65% lies in the top ten. This receptor was taken from an adult in good health. The sequencing here drew on peripheral blood, taken on day 0 of AZD1222 vaccination.

Here the CDR3 reads CASSPAGEAKNIQYF. Here the CDR3 DNA reads TGTGCCAGCAGCCCCGCCGGGGAGGCCAAAAACATTCAGTACTTC. The rearrangement links TRBV5-4 to TRBJ2-4, with D possibly matching TRBD2 (5 bases). CDR1 is SGHNT and CDR2 is YYREEE in the germline V gene (reference sequence). Trimming took 4 bases from V and 1 from J, leaving 12 bases between them. This CDR3 contains 15 residues.